Listed here is a single TCR beta chain. The antigen is not known. This sample was included in a study of cytomegalovirus exposure and HLA in healthy donors. Both 60 Vbeta primers and 13 Jbeta primers went into the PCR. Original analysis: Later analysis identified roughly 84 million unique TCR beta chains, about 12 million shared. Measured with immunoSEQ multiplex PCR; TCRdb has only the in-frame clones, and not every one. D and trimming were read from the DNA, whereas the V and J calls and clone size are those reported in that table. Of about 160,000 clones in the sample, more than 75% are singletons; the top ten hold less than 2.5%. CDR1 and CDR2 from the germline V gene are ENHRY and SYGVKD. Trimming stripped 8 bases from V and 12 bases from J, with 17 bases between. The CDR3 has 12 amino acids. Study-level points and caveats: The investigators catalogued some 150 TCR beta chains as cytomegalovirus-associated. Cytomegalovirus status was reportedly diagnosed by the classifier with high specificity and sensitivity. TCR beta chain V- and J-gene trimming was linked, in a later analysis, to a missense variant in DCLRE1C.

Sequenced: PBMCs. This TCR was sampled from a man between 18 and 29 years old in good health and CMV-seropositive. The chain links TRBV10-3 to TRBJ2-1; D might be TRBD2 (5 bases). DNA of the CDR3: TGTGCCATCCGGAGTGACAATGAGGGGCAGTTCTTC. Translation: CAIRSDNEGQFF.